What follows are 19 T cell receptor beta chains derived from one specimen sequenced in a study of shared clonotypes between healthy human individuals. Naive CD8 cells lacked CD45RO and underwent positive selection for CCR7, leaving out terminally differentiated effector memory CD45RA+ cells. Only in-frame clones appear in the TCRdb table, and some are missing; sequencing was by immunoSEQ multiplex PCR. In the table there are hundreds of thousands of clones, about 91% of which are singletons. Sequencing was done on a sample of naive CD8+ T cells sorted from blood. These receptors were collected from a man aged 30 to 39 in good health.

This chain connects TRBV10-2 to TRBJ1-5; possible D gene TRBD1, 6 bases. CDR1 and CDR2 (germline): WSHSY, SAAADI. The CDR3 sequence is 14 residues long. V gave up 4 bases and J gave up 5 bases, with 12 bases separating them. CDR3 sequence (DNA): TGCGCCAGCAGTGCATGGGACACCTATCAGCCCCAGCATTTT. It encodes CASSAWDTYQPQHF.

This chain connects TRBV13 to TRBJ2-5; D perhaps matches TRBD1 (6 bases). Germline assignment: CDR1 PRHDT and CDR2 FYEKMQ (reference sequence). The CDR3 contains 15 residues. Trimming cost V 5 bases and J 2 bases, with 15 bases left between them. The CDR3 reads CASSQNRDTQETQYF. In DNA form, the CDR3 reads TGTGCCAGCAGCCAAAACCGGGACACTCAAGAGACCCAGTACTTC.

This clone was counted between two and nine times. The chain uses TRBV19 and TRBJ2-7; TRBD1 matches 8 bases. Germline lookup yields CDR1 LNHDA and CDR2 SQIVND (reference sequence). The V segment lost 3 bases and the J segment 3 bases; nucleotides outside the gene matches: 4. The CDR3 has 14 residues. The CDR3 region is CASSIRDRHYEQYF. The CDR3 coding sequence is TGTGCCAGTAGTATCCGGGACAGGCACTACGAGCAGTACTTC.

The chain recombines TRBV15 with TRBJ2-1; D possibly matches TRBD1 or TRBD2 (7 bases each). The CDR3 is 19 residues long. V was cut by 6 bases and J by 8 bases, with 32 bases left in between. CDR1 is LNHNV and CDR2 is YYDKDF in the germline V gene (reference sequence). As DNA, the CDR3 is TGTGCCACCAGGGAGGTCTTGGGACAGCGGGGCAATCCTGGTGATGAGCAGTTCTTC. Translated: CATREVLGQRGNPGDEQFF.

The chain carries TRBV4-1 and TRBJ2-1; D is perhaps TRBD1 (6 bases). The CDR3 runs to 14 residues. The germline CDR1 and CDR2 sequences are MGHRA and YSYEKL. V dropped 3 bases and J dropped 8 bases, with 14 bases sitting between them. The CDR3 loop reads CASSHQGIEDEQFF. The CDR3 DNA reads as TGCGCCAGCAGCCACCAGGGGATTGAGGATGAGCAGTTCTTC.

The chain recombines TRBV29-1 with TRBJ2-3; TRBD2 matches at 11 bases. The CDR3 has 18 amino acids. The V segment lost 4 bases and the J segment 2 bases; nucleotides outside the gene matches: 14. Per the germline V gene, CDR1 is SQVTM and CDR2 is ANQGSEA. The CDR3 DNA is TGCAGCGTTGTCCGGACTAGCGGGCCCCCCGAGCACACAGATACGCAGTATTTT. Its protein is CSVVRTSGPPEHTDTQYF.

The rearrangement uses TRBV10-3 and TRBJ2-2, with 7 bases identical to TRBD1. CDR3 length: 17 amino acids. V trimming: 4 bases; J trimming: 3 bases; junction bases outside the gene matches: 11. Per the germline V gene, CDR1 is ENHRY and CDR2 is SYGVKD. CDR3: CAISAPARDSDTGELFF. The CDR3 coding sequence is TGTGCCATCAGTGCCCCGGCCCGGGACAGTGACACCGGGGAGCTGTTTTTT.

This clone is a singleton in its sample. The genes are TRBV19 and TRBJ2-3, with D possibly being TRBD1 (5 bases). V was clipped by 5 bases and J by 4 bases, with 10 bases between them. CDR1 is LNHDA and CDR2 is SQIVND in the germline V gene (reference sequence). This CDR3 spans 13 amino acids. CDR3 sequence (DNA): TGTGCCAGTAGTTCAGGGTTCGCAGATACGCAGTATTTT. It translates to CASSSGFADTQYF.

The J gene is TRBJ2-7, the V gene TRBV10-1; D might be TRBD2 (6 bases). The germline V gene has CDR1 WNHNN and CDR2 SYGVQD (reference sequence). This CDR3 region has 13 residues. The DNA for the CDR3 is TGCGCGGATTGGTTGCGGGAATTCCGCGAGCAGTACTTC. This codes for CADWLREFREQYF.

The chain combines TRBV11-3 with TRBJ1-1; 10 bases match TRBD1. The length of the CDR3 is 15 residues. The J segment lost 1 base and the V segment lost 4 bases, leaving 3 bases of the junction unmatched. Germline lookup yields CDR1 SGHNT and CDR2 YENEEA. Here the CDR3 DNA reads TGTGCCAGCAGCTCCAGGACAGGGGGGAACACTGAAGCTTTCTTT. Amino acid sequence: CASSSRTGGNTEAFF. Supplemented by reference TRBV11-3 and TRBJ1-1, the full variable domain reads EAGVVQSPRYKIIEKKQPVAFWCNPISGHNTLYWYLQNLGQGPELLIRYENEEAVDDSQLPKDRFSAERLKGVDSTLKIQPAELGDSAVYLCASSSRTGGNTEAFFGQGTRLTVV.

This chain joins TRBV28 and TRBJ2-7; a weak D match, TRBD1 (6 bases). The germline V gene encodes CDR1 MDHEN and CDR2 SYDVKM. This CDR3 is 15 amino acids long. V dropped 4 bases and J dropped 2 bases, with 15 bases sitting between them. DNA for the CDR3: TGTGCCAGCAGTTATCCGGGACACCAACCCTACGAGCAGTACTTC. Its translation is CASSYPGHQPYEQYF.

The chain has TRBV2 and TRBJ1-1; D call uncertain. V was shortened by 4 bases and J by 7 bases, with 16 bases between the two germline ends. Looked up from germline, CDR1 is SNHLY and CDR2 is FYNNEI. CDR3 length equals 14 residues. CDR3 loop: CASSGVGQVLEAFF. CDR3 sequence (DNA): TGTGCCAGCAGTGGGGTTGGTCAGGTTCTTGAAGCTTTCTTT.

V usage is TRBV28 and J usage is TRBJ2-2; 11 positions agree with TRBD2. Germline CDR1 MDHEN, CDR2 SYDVKM. The CDR3 is 16 residues long. V lost 6 bases and J lost 3; bases outside the gene matches: 6. The CDR3 DNA follows: TGTGCCAGCAGCTTACTAGCGGGAGAGGACACCGGGGAGCTGTTTTTT. Encoded protein: CASSLLAGEDTGELFF.

This chain uses TRBV27 with TRBJ2-2, with TRBD2 matching over 7 bases. In germline, CDR1 is MNHEY, CDR2 SMNVEV (reference sequence). With 7 bases clipped from V and 5 bases from J, the junction kept 7 bases outside the gene matches. This CDR3 has 14 amino acids. The CDR3 DNA reads TGTGCCAGCACCCCCCTCGGGGGGACCGGGGAGCTGTTTTTT. This gives the protein CASTPLGGTGELFF.

A note on this clone: This specimen includes other DNA sequences encoding the same CDR3. The chain links TRBV28 to TRBJ2-5, with 7 bases fitting TRBD2. The trim removed 6 bases at V and 5 bases at J, leaving 3 bases unmatched. CDR1 and CDR2 from the germline V gene are MDHEN and SYDVKM. The CDR3 is 12 residues long. CDR3 amino acids: CASSPAGETQYF. DNA of the CDR3: TGTGCCAGCAGCCCAGCGGGGGAGACCCAGTACTTC.

V and J are TRBV30 and TRBJ1-2; no clear D gene. CDR1 GTSNPN and CDR2 SVGIG come from the germline V gene (reference sequence). Deletions cut 2 bases from V and 7 bases from J, with 11 bases between. The CDR3 sequence is 12 residues long. CDR3 nucleotides: TGTGCCTGGAGTCCGGGAACGAGTGGCTACACCTTC. Translated: CAWSPGTSGYTF.

The chain couples TRBV5-1 to TRBJ1-1; D possibly corresponds to TRBD1 (6 bases). The V and J ends lost 0 bases and 6 bases respectively, with 15 bases between them. Germline CDR1 SGHRS, CDR2 YFSETQ. This CDR3 contains 15 residues. CDR3 sequence: CASSLARGWYPEAFF. DNA for the CDR3: TGCGCCAGCAGCTTGGCCAGGGGCTGGTACCCTGAAGCTTTCTTT.

The rearrangement links TRBV27 to TRBJ2-3; TRBD2 aligns across 8 bases. V lost 1 base to trimming and J lost 5 bases; unmatched junction nucleotides: 5. This CDR3 comprises 15 residues. Germline V gene sequence: CDR1 MNHEY, CDR2 SMNVEV (reference sequence). The chain's CDR3 is CASSLWALAGDTQYF. CDR3 nucleotide sequence: TGTGCCAGCAGTTTATGGGCCCTAGCGGGAGATACGCAGTATTTT.

CDR3 protein: CASSLRSANHEQYF. The CDR3 DNA reads as TGTGCCAGCAGCCTCAGGAGCGCTAATCACGAGCAGTACTTC. The J gene is TRBJ2-7, the V gene TRBV28; D unclear. Trimming stripped 6 bases from V and 5 bases from J, with 17 bases between. In germline, CDR1 is MDHEN, CDR2 SYDVKM. CDR3 length equals 14 residues.